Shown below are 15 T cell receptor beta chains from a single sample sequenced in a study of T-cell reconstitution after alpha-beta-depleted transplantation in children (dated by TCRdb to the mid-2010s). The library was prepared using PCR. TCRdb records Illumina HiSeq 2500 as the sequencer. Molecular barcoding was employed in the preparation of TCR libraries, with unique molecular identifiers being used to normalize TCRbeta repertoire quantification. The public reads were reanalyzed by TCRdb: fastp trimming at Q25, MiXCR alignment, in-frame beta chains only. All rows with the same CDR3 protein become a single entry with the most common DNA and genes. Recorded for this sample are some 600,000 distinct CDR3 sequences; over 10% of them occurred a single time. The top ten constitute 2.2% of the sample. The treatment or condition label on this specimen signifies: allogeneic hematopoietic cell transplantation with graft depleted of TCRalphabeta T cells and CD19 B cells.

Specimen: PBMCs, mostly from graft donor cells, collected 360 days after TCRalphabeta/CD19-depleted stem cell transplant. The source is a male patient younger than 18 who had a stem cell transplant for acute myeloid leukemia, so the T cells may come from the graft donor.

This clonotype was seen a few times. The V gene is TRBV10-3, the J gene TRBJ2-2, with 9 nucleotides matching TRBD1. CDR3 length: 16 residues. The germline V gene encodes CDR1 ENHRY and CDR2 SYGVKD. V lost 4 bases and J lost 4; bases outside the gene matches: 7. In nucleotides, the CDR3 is TGTGCCATCAGTGGTGGACAGGGGTTGGGCACCGGGGAGCTGTTTTTT. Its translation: CAISGGQGLGTGELFF.

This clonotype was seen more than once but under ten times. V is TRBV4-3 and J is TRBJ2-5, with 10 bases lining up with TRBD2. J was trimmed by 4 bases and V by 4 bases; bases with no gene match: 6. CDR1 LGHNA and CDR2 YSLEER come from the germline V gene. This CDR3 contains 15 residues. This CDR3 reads CASSLTSGIGETQYF. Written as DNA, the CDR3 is TGCGCCAGCAGCCTCACTAGCGGGATTGGAGAGACCCAGTACTTC.

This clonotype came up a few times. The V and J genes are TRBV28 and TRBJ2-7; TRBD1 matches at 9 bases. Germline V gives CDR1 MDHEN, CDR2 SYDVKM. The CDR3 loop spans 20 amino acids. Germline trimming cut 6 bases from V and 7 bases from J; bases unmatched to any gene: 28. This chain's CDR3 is CASSSPSGTGSTFPSSEQYF. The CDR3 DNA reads TGTGCCAGCAGCTCTCCATCCGGGACAGGGTCAACATTTCCGTCGAGTGAGCAGTACTTC.

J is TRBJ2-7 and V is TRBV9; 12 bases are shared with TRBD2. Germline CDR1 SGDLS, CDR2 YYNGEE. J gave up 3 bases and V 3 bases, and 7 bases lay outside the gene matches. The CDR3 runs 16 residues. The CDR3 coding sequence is TGTGCCAGCAGCGCCGAGACTAGCGGGAGTCTCTACGAGCAGTACTTC. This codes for CASSAETSGSLYEQYF. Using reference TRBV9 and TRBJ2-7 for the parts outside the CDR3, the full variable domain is DSGVTQTPKHLITATGQRVTLRCSPRSGDLSVYWYQQSLDQGLQFLIQYYNGEERAKGNILERFSAQQFPDLHSELNLSSLELGDSALYFCASSAETSGSLYEQYFGPGTRLTVT.

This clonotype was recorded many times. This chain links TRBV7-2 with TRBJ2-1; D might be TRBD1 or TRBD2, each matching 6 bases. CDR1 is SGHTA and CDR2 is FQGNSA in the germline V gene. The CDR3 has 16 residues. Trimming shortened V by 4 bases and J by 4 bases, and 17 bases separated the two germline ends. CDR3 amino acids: CASSSGRQALYNEQFF. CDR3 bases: TGTGCCAGCAGCTCCGGGAGACAGGCCTTATACAATGAGCAGTTCTTC.

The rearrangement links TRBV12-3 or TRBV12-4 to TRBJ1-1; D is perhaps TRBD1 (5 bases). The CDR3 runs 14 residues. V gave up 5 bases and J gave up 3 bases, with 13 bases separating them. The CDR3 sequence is CASSQPGGYTEAFF. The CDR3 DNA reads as TGTGCCAGCAGTCAGCCCGGGGGATACACTGAAGCTTTCTTT.

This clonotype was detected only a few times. The CDR3 here is CASRWRGDNQPQHF. In DNA form, the CDR3 reads TGTGCCAGCAGATGGCGGGGGGACAATCAGCCCCAGCATTTT. This chain joins TRBV12-3 or TRBV12-4 and TRBJ1-5; maybe TRBD1 (5 bases). CDR3 length: 14 amino acids. Trimming took off 6 bases at V and 3 bases at J, with 12 bases between the two ends.

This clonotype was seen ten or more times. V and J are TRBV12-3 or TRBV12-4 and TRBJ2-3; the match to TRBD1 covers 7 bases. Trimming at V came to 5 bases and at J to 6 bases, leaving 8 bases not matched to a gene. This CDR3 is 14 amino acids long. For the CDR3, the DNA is TGTGCCAGCAGTGCAGGGGGTGTCGCGGATACGCAGTATTTT. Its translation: CASSAGGVADTQYF.

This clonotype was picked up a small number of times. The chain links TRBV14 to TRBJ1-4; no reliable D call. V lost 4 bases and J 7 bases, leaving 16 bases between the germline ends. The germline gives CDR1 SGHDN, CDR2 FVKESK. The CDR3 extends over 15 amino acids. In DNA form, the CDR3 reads TGTGCCAGCAGCCGAACGCTCCCCCGGGGTGAAAAACTGTTTTTT. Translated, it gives CASSRTLPRGEKLFF.

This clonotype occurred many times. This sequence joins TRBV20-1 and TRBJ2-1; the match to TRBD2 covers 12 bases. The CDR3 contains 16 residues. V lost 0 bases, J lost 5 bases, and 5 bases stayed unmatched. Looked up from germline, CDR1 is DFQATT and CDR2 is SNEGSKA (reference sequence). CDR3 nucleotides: TGCAGTGCTAGAGATCTAGCGGGAGGGAGGAACAATGAGCAGTTCTTC. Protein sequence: CSARDLAGGRNNEQFF.

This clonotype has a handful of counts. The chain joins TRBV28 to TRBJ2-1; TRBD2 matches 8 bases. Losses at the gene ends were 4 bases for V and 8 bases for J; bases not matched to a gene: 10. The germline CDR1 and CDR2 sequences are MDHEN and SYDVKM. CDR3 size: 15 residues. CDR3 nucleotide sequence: TGTGCCAGCAGTTGGGAAGCGGGAGTTGGGGATGAGCAGTTCTTC. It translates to CASSWEAGVGDEQFF.

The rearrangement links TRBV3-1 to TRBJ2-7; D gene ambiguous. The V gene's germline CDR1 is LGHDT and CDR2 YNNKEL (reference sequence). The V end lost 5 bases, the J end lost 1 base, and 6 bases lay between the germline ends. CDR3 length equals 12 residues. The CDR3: CASSGNSYEQYF. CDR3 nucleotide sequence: TGTGCCAGCAGCGGAAATTCCTACGAGCAGTACTTC.

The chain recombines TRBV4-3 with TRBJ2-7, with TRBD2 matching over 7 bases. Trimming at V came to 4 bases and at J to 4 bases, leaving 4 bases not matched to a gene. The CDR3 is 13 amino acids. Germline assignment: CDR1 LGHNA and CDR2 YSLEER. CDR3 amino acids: CASSPWGGYEQYF. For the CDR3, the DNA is TGCGCCAGCAGCCCCTGGGGGGGGTACGAGCAGTACTTC.

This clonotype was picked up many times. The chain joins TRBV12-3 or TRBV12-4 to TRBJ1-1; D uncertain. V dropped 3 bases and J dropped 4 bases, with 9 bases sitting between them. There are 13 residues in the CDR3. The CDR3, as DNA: TGTGCCAGCAGTTTCCCCCTAGGCACTGAAGCTTTCTTT. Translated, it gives CASSFPLGTEAFF.

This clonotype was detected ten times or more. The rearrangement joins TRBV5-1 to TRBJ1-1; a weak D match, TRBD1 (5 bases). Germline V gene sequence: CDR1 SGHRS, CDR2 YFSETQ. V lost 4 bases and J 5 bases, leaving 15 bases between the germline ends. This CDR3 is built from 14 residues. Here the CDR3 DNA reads TGCGCCAGCAGCAGAAGCAGGGTGCAAACTGAAGCTTTCTTT. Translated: CASSRSRVQTEAFF.